This T cell receptor (beta chain) stems from a study of high-grade serous ovarian cancer treatment subgroups. Study-level findings and limits: Different patients shared almost no repertoire; same-patient tumors shared about 0.1 to 0.79. TCR relatedness rose with neoantigen level and trended with mutation load.

The V segment lost 4 bases and the J segment 5 bases; nucleotides outside the gene matches: 9. Germline-derived CDR1 and CDR2 are SGHKS and YYEKEE (reference sequence). CDR3 length equals 16 residues. Comment on this clone: What it binds is unknown.

Only in-frame clones appear in the TCRdb table, and some are missing; sequencing was by immunoSEQ multiplex PCR. The sample has about 6,200 clones; 70% to 80% are singletons. Tumor samples were taken before definitive surgery or chemotherapy. The specimen sequenced was tumor tissue. This chain joins TRBV5-5 and TRBJ2-1; 10 nucleotides agree with TRBD2. This TCR derives from a human donor with high-grade serous ovarian cancer. CDR3 bases: TGTGCCAGCAGCCCGGGCCGGACTAGCGGAAACAATGAGCAGTTCTTC. Its translation: CASSPGRTSGNNEQFF. Full variable domain (outside the CDR3, taken from reference TRBV5-5 and TRBJ2-1): DAGVTQSPTHLIKTRGQQVTLRCSPISGHKSVSWYQQVLGQGPQFIFQYYEKEERGRGNFPDRFSARQFPNYSSELNVNALLLGDSALYLCASSPGRTSGNNEQFFGPGTRLTVL.